This T cell receptor (beta chain) stems from a study of T cells expressing NK-cell markers. Study summary: Source material for TCR beta repertoires consisted of sorted CD3+CD56+NKG2C+, CD3+CD56+NKG2C- and CD3+CD56-NKG2C+ T cells. The study sequenced eight donors, seven HCMV-seropositive and one seronegative. Study-wide results and caveats: Similarly, these clonotypes led the CD3+CD56-NKG2C+ fraction as well in a few donors.

The CDR3 has 15 amino acids. As regards this clonotype: Its antigen is still unknown.

No DNA is given; TCRdb re-called the 5' RACE reads and lists each CDR3 protein once. The sample yields about 150,000 distinct CDR3 sequences, of which the top ten take up approximately 35%. The receptor was derived from a woman in her forties or fifties in good health. The sequencing input was blood T cells: a sorted CD56 or NKG2C T cell subset, CD4+ or CD8+ T cells, or bulk PBMC T cells (not recorded which). The V call is TRBV12-3 or TRBV12-4, the J call TRBJ1-2; TCRdb's D gene call, TRBD1, goes unchecked for lack of DNA. This CDR3 reads CASSPSPGDGYGYTF.